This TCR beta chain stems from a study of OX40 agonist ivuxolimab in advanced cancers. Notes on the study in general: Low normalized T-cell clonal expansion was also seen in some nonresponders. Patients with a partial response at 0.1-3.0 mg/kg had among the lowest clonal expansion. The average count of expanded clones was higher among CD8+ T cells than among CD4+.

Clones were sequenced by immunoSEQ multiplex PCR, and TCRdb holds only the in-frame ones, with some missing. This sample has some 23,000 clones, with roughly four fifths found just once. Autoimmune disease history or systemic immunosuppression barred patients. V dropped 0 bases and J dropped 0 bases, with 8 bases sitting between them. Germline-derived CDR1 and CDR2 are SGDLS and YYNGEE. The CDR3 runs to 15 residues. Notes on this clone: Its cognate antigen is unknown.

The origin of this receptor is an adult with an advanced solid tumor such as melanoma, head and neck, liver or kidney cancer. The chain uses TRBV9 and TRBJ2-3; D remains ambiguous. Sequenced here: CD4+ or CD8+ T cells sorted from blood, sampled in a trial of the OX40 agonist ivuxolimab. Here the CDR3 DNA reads TGTGCCAGCAGCGTAGCAGCAGCTAGCACAGATACGCAGTATTTT. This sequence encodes CASSVAAASTDTQYF.